A single sample gave rise to the 15 T cell receptor beta chains below, sequenced in a study of human T cells and chemical hapten exposure. TCRdb passed the RACE reads through MiXCR, listing each CDR3 protein once. Of around 71,000 distinct CDR3 sequences in the sample, around 9.8% are singletons; the top ten hold over 3%. Sample time point: patch test 1, 2 weeks after DPC sensitization. Stated treatment: therapeutic diphenylcyclopropenone sensitization with weekly scalp DPC. The sample consisted of whole blood, taken in connection with sensitization to the hapten diphenylcyclopropenone (DPC). Source of these receptors: a woman in her forties with alopecia areata. Some clones in this sample may be carry-over from other donors' samples.

The chain uses TRBV9 and TRBJ2-7; D remains unclear. Trimming took off 0 bases at V and 3 bases at J, with 16 bases between the two ends. Germline values: CDR1 SGDLS, CDR2 YYNGEE. The CDR3 consists of 16 residues. CDR3 bases: TGTGCCAGCAGCGTAGCTCCCGAGACCCCGATCTACGAGCAGTACTTC. It encodes CASSVAPETPIYEQYF.

The rearrangement joins TRBV10-2 to TRBJ2-1; the match to TRBD1 covers 12 bases. Germline loops: CDR1 WSHSY, CDR2 SAAADI. The CDR3 spans 15 residues. V gave up 8 bases and J gave up 7 bases; unmatched junction bases: 9. In DNA, the CDR3 is TGCGCCAGCTATCGGGGACAGGGGGCTGAAAATGAGCAGTTCTTC. Its translation: CASYRGQGAENEQFF.

This clonotype has more than one count but fewer than ten. The gene calls are TRBV7-2 and TRBJ2-6; a possible D gene is TRBD1 (5 bases). Trimming pared 0 bases from V and 2 bases from J, leaving 11 bases between. The CDR3 length is 17 residues. Germline CDR1 and CDR2: SGHTA and FQGNSA. CDR3 DNA sequence: TGTGCCAGCAGCTTAGCTCCAGGGCTAGCTGGGGCCAACGTCCTGACTTTC. This codes for CASSLAPGLAGANVLTF.

This clonotype appeared a few times. The CDR3 sequence: CASTSPTGITEAFF. The CDR3 DNA follows: TGTGCCAGCACCTCGCCGACAGGGATCACTGAAGCTTTCTTT. This sequence joins TRBV28 and TRBJ1-1, with 7 bases matching TRBD1. Trimming cost V 7 bases and J 4 bases; bases outside gene matches: 9. The CDR3 extends over 14 amino acids. Germline V lookup: CDR1 MDHEN, CDR2 SYDVKM.

The rearrangement uses TRBV5-6 and TRBJ2-1; possibly TRBD1 for D (6 bases). The germline gives CDR1 SGHDT, CDR2 YYEEEE. V gave up 1 base and J gave up 7 bases, with 9 bases separating them. The CDR3 extends over 13 amino acids. The CDR3 bases are TGTGCCAGCAGCTTGACAGGGTCTAATGAGCAGTTCTTC. This encodes CASSLTGSNEQFF.

In this sample, this clonotype turned up many times. V usage is TRBV20-1 and J usage is TRBJ2-3; 12 bases map to TRBD2. The CDR3 runs to 15 residues. Germline trimming cut 6 bases from V and 2 bases from J; bases unmatched to any gene: 6. Looked up from germline, CDR1 is DFQATT and CDR2 is SNEGSKA (reference sequence). CDR3 sequence (DNA): TGCAGTGCGCAGGGGACTAGCGGGTCCACAGATACGCAGTATTTT. It specifies CSAQGTSGSTDTQYF.

This clonotype was observed many times. The J gene is TRBJ2-5, the V gene TRBV7-6, with D hard to call. In germline, CDR1 is SGHVS, CDR2 FNYEAQ. V was clipped by 5 bases and J by 5 bases, with 9 bases between them. There are 12 residues in the CDR3. The CDR3 here is CASSPAGETQYF. In DNA form, the CDR3 reads TGTGCCAGCAGCCCCGCTGGGGAGACCCAGTACTTC. Complete variable domain (other parts from reference TRBV7-6 and TRBJ2-5): GAGVSQSPRYKVTKRGQDVALRCDPISGHVSLYWYRQALGQGPEFLTYFNYEAQQDKSGLPNDRFSAERPEGSISTLTIQRTEQRDSAMYRCASSPAGETQYFGPGTRLLVL.

J is TRBJ1-1 and V is TRBV7-3; the D is unclear. This CDR3 comprises 13 residues. V was trimmed by 4 bases and J by 1 base, leaving 7 bases between them. CDR1 is SGHTA and CDR2 is FQGTGA in the germline V gene. CDR3 amino acids: CASSSDQNTEAFF. CDR3 nucleotides: TGTGCCAGCAGCTCGGACCAGAACACTGAAGCTTTCTTT.

A few counts support this clonotype. J is TRBJ2-2 and V is TRBV5-1; perhaps D is TRBD1 or TRBD2 (6 bases each). This CDR3 is 16 amino acids long. Germline V gene data show CDR1 as SGHRS and CDR2 as YFSETQ. Trimming took off 3 bases at V and 6 bases at J, with 18 bases between the two ends. CDR3 nucleotides: TGCGCCAGCAGCTCGGGGAGGACAGAAGAGGCCGGGGAGCTGTTTTTT. It yields the protein CASSSGRTEEAGELFF.

In this sample, this clonotype turned up a few times. The V call is TRBV29-1, the J call TRBJ1-2; 10 bases match TRBD1. Trimming at V came to 4 bases and at J to 8 bases, leaving 1 base not matched to a gene. Germline CDR1 is SQVTM and CDR2 is ANQGSEA. The CDR3 is 11 residues long. CDR3 in amino acids: CSVGTGGGYTF. The DNA of the CDR3 is TGCAGCGTTGGGACAGGGGGAGGCTACACCTTC.

This clonotype was found a few times. This chain links TRBV7-3 with TRBJ2-3; D unresolved. Looked up from germline, CDR1 is SGHTA and CDR2 is FQGTGA. This CDR3 has 13 amino acids. Trimming removed 2 bases at V and 7 bases at J, with 10 bases between. The CDR3 DNA reads as TGTGCCAGCAGCTTAGAAGGTCCACATACGCAGTATTTT. It translates to CASSLEGPHTQYF.

This clonotype has a count of ten or more. The chain carries TRBV2 and TRBJ2-2; 7 bases map to TRBD1. V shed 6 bases, J shed 1 base, and the junction held 5 bases outside the gene matches. The CDR3 sequence is 15 residues long. Looked up from germline, CDR1 is SNHLY and CDR2 is FYNNEI. The CDR3 DNA reads as TGTGCCAGCAGGGCAGGGACAGTGAACACCGGGGAGCTGTTTTTT. The encoded protein is CASRAGTVNTGELFF.

V usage is TRBV7-9 and J usage is TRBJ1-1; TRBD1 aligns across 8 bases. The V segment lost 5 bases and the J segment 0 bases; nucleotides outside the gene matches: 5. Germline CDR1 is SEHNR and CDR2 is FQNEAQ (reference sequence). CDR3 size: 15 residues. CDR3 sequence: CASSPGQGLNTEAFF. CDR3 nucleotide sequence: TGTGCCAGCAGCCCCGGACAGGGTTTGAACACTGAAGCTTTCTTT.

This clonotype was picked up many times. The V call is TRBV4-1, the J call TRBJ1-2; D not certain. This CDR3 has 14 amino acids. CDR1 is MGHRA and CDR2 is YSYEKL in the germline V gene. Trimming removed 4 bases from V and 3 bases from J, with 12 bases in between. In DNA form, the CDR3 reads TGCGCCAGCAGCCTGCCGGACGGAGACTATGGCTACACCTTC. Encoded protein: CASSLPDGDYGYTF.

This clonotype has ten or more counts. V gene TRBV27 combines with J gene TRBJ1-3, with a possible D match to TRBD1 (5 bases). Germline values: CDR1 MNHEY, CDR2 SMNVEV (reference sequence). This CDR3 is built from 15 residues. Trimming removed 1 base from V and 2 bases from J, with 9 bases in between. CDR3 coding DNA: TGTGCCAGCAGTTTATGGGCAGGGCCTGGAAACACCATATATTTT. The encoded protein is CASSLWAGPGNTIYF.